One sample yielded the 17 T cell receptor beta chains listed below, sequenced in a study of identical twins. TCRdb reprocessed the 5' RACE reads via MiXCR and lists one record per CDR3 protein. The table has about 530,000 distinct CDR3 sequences, 20% to 25% seen once. A further study also used this sample, focusing on yellow fever vaccine responses in identical twins.

The sequenced sample was CD4+ T cells sorted from blood. The receptors come from a young woman in good health.

This rearrangement joins TRBV12-3 or TRBV12-4 to TRBJ1-2, with D hard to call. V was cut by 6 bases and J by 8 bases, with 13 bases left in between. There are 12 residues in the CDR3. The CDR3 sequence is CASRRPQRGYTF. CDR3 DNA sequence: TGTGCCAGCAGACGACCCCAGCGGGGCTACACCTTC.

This chain uses TRBV14 with TRBJ1-3; D is unclear. CDR3 length: 14 residues. Trimming stripped 2 bases from V and 9 bases from J, with 14 bases between. Germline V CDR1 and CDR2: SGHDN, FVKESK. CDR3 coding DNA: TGTGCCAGCAGCCAAACACAAAACCGGGGCACCATATATTTT. Residues: CASSQTQNRGTIYF.

This clonotype turned up a few times. The chain combines TRBV20-1 with TRBJ1-5; D unresolved. Germline lookup yields CDR1 DFQATT and CDR2 SNEGSKA (reference sequence). CDR3 length: 15 residues. Trimming removed 0 bases from V and 1 base from J, with 10 bases in between. The CDR3 sequence is CSAREGAGSNQPQHF. Written as DNA, the CDR3 is TGCAGTGCTAGAGAGGGCGCCGGGAGCAATCAGCCCCAGCATTTT.

This chain links TRBV15 with TRBJ2-2, with a possible D match to TRBD2 (6 bases). This CDR3 contains 15 residues. Germline V gene lookup returns CDR1 LNHNV and CDR2 YYDKDF (reference sequence). Trimming left V 0 bases short and J 6 bases short, with 11 bases between. In DNA, the CDR3 is TGTGCCACCAGCAGAGATCCAAGACTAGCCGGGGAGCTGTTTTTT. Translation gives CATSRDPRLAGELFF. The full variable domain, with the rest looked up from reference TRBV15 and TRBJ2-2, is DAMVIQNPRYQVTQFGKPVTLSCSQTLNHNVMYWYQQKSSQAPKLLFHYYDKDFNNEADTPDNFQSRRPNTSFCFLDIRSPGLGDTAMYLCATSRDPRLAGELFFGEGSRLTVL.

The chain recombines TRBV6-2 or TRBV6-3 with TRBJ2-2, with D perhaps TRBD1 (6 bases). The CDR3 consists of 13 residues. V lost 11 bases, J lost 5 bases, and 15 bases lay in between. Germline V gene lookup returns CDR1 MNHEY and CDR2 SVGEGT. The DNA of the CDR3 is TGTGCCGGGGCCGGGACACCGACCGGGGAGCTGTTTTTT. This translates into CAGAGTPTGELFF.

J is TRBJ1-1 and V is TRBV28; no definite D call. V lost 6 bases and J lost 1, with 18 bases in between. The CDR3 extends over 16 amino acids. CDR1 is MDHEN, CDR2 SYDVKM, per germline. The CDR3 spells CASRPLSATENTEAFF. The CDR3 region has the DNA TGTGCCAGCAGGCCTTTGAGTGCCACGGAGAACACTGAAGCTTTCTTT. Drawing the rest from reference TRBV28 and TRBJ1-1, the complete variable domain is DVKVTQSSRYLVKRTGEKVFLECVQDMDHENMFWYRQDPGLGLRLIYFSYDVKMKEKGDIPEGYSVSREKKERFSLILESASTNQTSMYLCASRPLSATENTEAFFGQGTRLTVV.

The V gene is TRBV24-1, the J gene TRBJ2-3; 10 nucleotides align to TRBD2. This CDR3 region has 15 residues. Germline V lookup: CDR1 KGHDR, CDR2 SFDVKD. The trim removed 3 bases at V and 7 bases at J, leaving 6 bases unmatched. As DNA, the CDR3 is TGTGCCACCAGTGATCCTAGCGGGAGTGGATATACGCAGTATTTT. Translated, it gives CATSDPSGSGYTQYF.

The chain has TRBV5-1 and TRBJ1-1; D unresolved. Germline CDR1 and CDR2: SGHRS and YFSETQ. CDR3 length: 14 amino acids. The V end lost 3 bases, the J end lost 1 base, and 10 bases lay between the germline ends. CDR3 protein: CASSWTRGNTEAFF. DNA for the CDR3: TGCGCCAGCAGCTGGACCCGAGGGAACACTGAAGCTTTCTTT. The full variable domain, rest sourced from reference TRBV5-1 and TRBJ1-1, is KAGVTQTPRYLIKTRGQQVTLSCSPISGHRSVSWYQQTPGQGLQFLFEYFSETQRNKGNFPGRFSGRQFSNSRSEMNVSTLELGDSALYLCASSWTRGNTEAFFGQGTRLTVV.

The chain is built from TRBV3-1 and TRBJ2-7; 10 nucleotides align to TRBD2. Germline CDR1 and CDR2: LGHDT and YNNKEL (reference sequence). V trimming: 0 bases; J trimming: 2 bases; junction bases outside the gene matches: 4. CDR3 length equals 16 residues. CDR3 region: CASSQDLTSGTYEQYF. The CDR3 DNA follows: TGTGCCAGCAGCCAAGATTTAACTAGCGGGACCTACGAGCAGTACTTC.

V usage is TRBV9 and J usage is TRBJ1-3, with D possibly matching TRBD1 (5 bases). CDR1 SGDLS and CDR2 YYNGEE come from the germline V gene. This CDR3 contains 14 residues. V lost 3 bases and J 1 base, leaving 8 bases between the germline ends. CDR3 loop: CASSAGGSGNTIYF. CDR3 sequence (DNA): TGTGCCAGCAGCGCGGGGGGATCTGGAAACACCATATATTTT.

This clonotype has at least ten counts. This chain uses TRBV5-1 with TRBJ2-7; 11 positions agree with TRBD1. Germline V gives CDR1 SGHRS, CDR2 YFSETQ. The CDR3 covers 14 residues. V lost 5 bases to trimming and J lost 2 bases; unmatched junction nucleotides: 3. The CDR3 protein is CASRRTGGPYEQYF. The CDR3 coding sequence is TGCGCCAGCAGAAGGACAGGGGGCCCCTACGAGCAGTACTTC.

The V call is TRBV5-1, the J call TRBJ2-5; 8 bases are shared with TRBD1. CDR3 length: 17 residues. The germline gives CDR1 SGHRS, CDR2 YFSETQ. V was clipped by 0 bases and J by 0 bases; unmatched bases: 7. As DNA, the CDR3 is TGCGCCAGCAGCTTGGGAGGACAGGGCCTGTACCAAGAGACCCAGTACTTC. Translated, it gives CASSLGGQGLYQETQYF.

In its sample, this clonotype was seen a few times. J is TRBJ2-3 and V is TRBV9; the D is unclear. This CDR3 has 13 amino acids. The germline V and J ends were trimmed by 3 bases and 6 bases, with 11 bases remaining between them. Germline V gives CDR1 SGDLS, CDR2 YYNGEE. In nucleotides, the CDR3 is TGTGCCAGCAGCGCGGGTCCTCAGGATACGCAGTATTTT. Its protein is CASSAGPQDTQYF.

The chain is built from TRBV10-3 and TRBJ2-2; 7 bases agree with TRBD1. CDR1 and CDR2 from the germline V gene are ENHRY and SYGVKD. V lost 8 bases to trimming and J lost 1 base; unmatched junction nucleotides: 7. The CDR3 is 15 amino acids. The CDR3 sequence: CAIGTGTENTGELFF. CDR3 DNA: TGTGCCATCGGAACGGGGACAGAGAACACCGGGGAGCTGTTTTTT.

Here the CDR3 DNA reads TGTGCCAGCAGTGAAGCGGGAGCAGGGGCCCGAGCTTTCTTT. The encoded protein is CASSEAGAGARAFF. The V and J genes are TRBV6-1 and TRBJ1-1; a possible D gene is TRBD1 (6 bases). The length of the CDR3 is 14 residues. V shed 0 bases and J shed 10 bases, with 15 bases lying between them. Germline assignment: CDR1 MNHNS and CDR2 SASEGT.

The CDR3 here is CASSSRGHEQYV. For the CDR3, the DNA is TGTGCCAGCAGTTCTAGGGGCCACGAGCAGTACGTC. This chain links TRBV6-2 or TRBV6-3 with TRBJ2-7; tentative D call: TRBD1 (5 bases). The CDR3 runs 12 residues. V was pared by 4 bases and J by 5 bases, with 9 bases between. Per the germline V gene, CDR1 is MNHEY and CDR2 is SVGEGT.

The rearrangement joins TRBV10-3 to TRBJ2-1; no clear D gene. Germline CDR1 ENHRY, CDR2 SYGVKD. Trimming shortened V by 4 bases and J by 4 bases, and 11 bases separated the two germline ends. CDR3 length: 14 residues. Written as DNA, the CDR3 is TGTGCCATCAGTGGTCAGGACCGGTACAATGAGCAGTTCTTC. Protein sequence: CAISGQDRYNEQFF.